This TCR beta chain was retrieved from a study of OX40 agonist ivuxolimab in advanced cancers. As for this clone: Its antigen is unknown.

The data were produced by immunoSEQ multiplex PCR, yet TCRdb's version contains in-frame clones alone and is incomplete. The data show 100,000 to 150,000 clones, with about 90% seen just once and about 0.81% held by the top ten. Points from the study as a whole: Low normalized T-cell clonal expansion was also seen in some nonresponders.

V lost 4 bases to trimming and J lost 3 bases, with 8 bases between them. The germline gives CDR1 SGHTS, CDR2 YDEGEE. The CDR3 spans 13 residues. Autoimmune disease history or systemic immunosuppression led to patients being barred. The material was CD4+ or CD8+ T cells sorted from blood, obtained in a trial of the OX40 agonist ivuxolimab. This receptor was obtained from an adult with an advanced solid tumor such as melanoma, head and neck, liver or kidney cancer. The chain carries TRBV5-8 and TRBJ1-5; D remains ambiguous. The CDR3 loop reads CASSEENNQPQHF. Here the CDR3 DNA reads TGTGCCAGCAGCGAGGAAAACAATCAGCCCCAGCATTTT.